This entry is about one TCR beta chain. The data were taken from a study of cytomegalovirus exposure and HLA in healthy donors. The PCR had 60 Vbeta and 13 Jbeta primers. The assay was immunoSEQ multiplex PCR, and TCRdb's table has in-frame clones only and misses some. The table shows under 250,000 clones, with approximately 83% occurring only once. The receptor's source is a woman in her forties or fifties in good health and CMV-seropositive. Sequencing was carried out using PBMCs.

CDR3 sequence reads: CAWSVAGMTEAFF. The CDR3 DNA is TGTGCCTGGAGTGTAGCAGGGATGACTGAAGCTTTCTTT. The chain links TRBV30 to TRBJ1-1; perhaps TRBD1 as D (5 bases). CDR3 length: 13 residues. The V end lost 0 bases, the J end lost 5 bases, and 10 bases lay between the germline ends. Germline CDR1 GTSNPN, CDR2 SVGIG (reference sequence).